Shown below are 26 T cell receptor beta chains from a single sample sequenced in a study of cytomegalovirus exposure and HLA in healthy donors. The PCR contained 60 Vbeta and 13 Jbeta primers. Libraries were prepared by immunoSEQ multiplex PCR; TCRdb keeps only in-frame clonotypes and omits some of them. Found here are more than 80,000 clones, roughly 70% of them singletons; the top ten hold 2.5% to 3%. The sample consisted of PBMCs. These receptors all come from a man aged 45-65 years in good health and CMV-seronegative.

A few counts support this clone. The chain is built from TRBV11-3 and TRBJ2-7; TRBD2 is a possible D gene (6 bases). The CDR3 length is 14 residues. Germline values: CDR1 SGHNT, CDR2 YENEEA. Between the trimmed V and J ends, which lost 1 base and 0 bases, there was a span of 7 bases. CDR3 in amino acids: CASSLGGDSYEQYF. The CDR3 nucleotides are TGTGCCAGCAGCTTAGGGGGGGACTCCTACGAGCAGTACTTC. Using reference TRBV11-3 and TRBJ2-7 for the parts outside the CDR3, the full variable domain is EAGVVQSPRYKIIEKKQPVAFWCNPISGHNTLYWYLQNLGQGPELLIRYENEEAVDDSQLPKDRFSAERLKGVDSTLKIQPAELGDSAVYLCASSLGGDSYEQYFGPGTRLTVT.

This chain joins TRBV19 and TRBJ1-3; D gene ambiguous. Trimming took off 7 bases at V and 8 bases at J, with 15 bases between the two ends. The germline V gene encodes CDR1 LNHDA and CDR2 SQIVND (reference sequence). This CDR3 contains 13 residues. For the CDR3, the DNA is TGTGCCAGTACCACGTACCCGTCGGACACCATATATTTT. This codes for CASTTYPSDTIYF.

The J gene is TRBJ1-3, the V gene TRBV5-1; TRBD1 aligns across 8 bases. CDR3 length: 15 residues. Germline V gives CDR1 SGHRS, CDR2 YFSETQ. V shed 2 bases and J 8 bases; nucleotides not matched to a gene: 9. The CDR3 reads CASSFSGQGADTIYF. Here the CDR3 DNA reads TGCGCCAGCAGCTTTAGTGGGCAGGGGGCGGACACCATATATTTT.

The chain links TRBV23-1 to TRBJ1-1; D is perhaps TRBD1 (5 bases). TRBV23-1 is assigned to the ORF class and has an uncertain function. Trimming took 6 bases from V and 0 from J, leaving 17 bases between them. The CDR3 spans 16 residues. In nucleotides, the CDR3 is TGCGCCAGCAGCTCCTTAATTAGGGGCGTGAACACTGAAGCTTTCTTT. Its protein product is CASSSLIRGVNTEAFF.

The J gene is TRBJ1-2, the V gene TRBV4-1; perhaps TRBD1 as D (6 bases). CDR3 length: 15 amino acids. The V end was cut by 2 bases, the J end by 2 bases, with 12 bases between. Looked up from germline, CDR1 is MGHRA and CDR2 is YSYEKL. CDR3 loop: CASSQLPGTNYGYTF. The CDR3 DNA reads as TGCGCCAGCAGCCAACTACCAGGGACAAACTATGGCTACACCTTC.

The chain joins TRBV30 to TRBJ1-3; 9 bases match TRBD1. Per germline, CDR1 GTSNPN and CDR2 SVGIG (reference sequence). V lost 8 bases to trimming and J lost 3 bases; unmatched junction nucleotides: 8. The CDR3 has 14 residues. CDR3 bases: TGTGCCGGAACACAGGGGGCGCTTGGAAACACCATATATTTT. It encodes CAGTQGALGNTIYF.

The chain combines TRBV5-1 with TRBJ1-5, with 7 bases that match TRBD1. After removal of 4 bases from V and 4 bases from J, the junction contained 5 bases not matched to a gene. Germline assignment: CDR1 SGHRS and CDR2 YFSETQ. The CDR3 covers 14 residues. CDR3 protein: CASSEGQPNQPQHF. CDR3 coding DNA: TGCGCCAGCAGCGAGGGACAGCCGAATCAGCCCCAGCATTTT.

The CDR3 loop is CASSRGQARSTEAFF. CDR3 nucleotides: TGCGCCAGCAGCCGGGGACAGGCCCGAAGCACTGAAGCTTTCTTT. The V gene is TRBV5-1, the J gene TRBJ1-1, with TRBD1 identical over 8 bases. This CDR3 region has 15 residues. Germline CDR1 and CDR2: SGHRS and YFSETQ. J lost 4 bases, V lost 4 bases, and 9 bases had no gene match.

The rearrangement uses TRBV5-1 and TRBJ1-2; 7 bases line up with TRBD1. The CDR3 spans 15 residues. After removal of 1 base from V and 5 bases from J, the junction contained 8 bases not matched to a gene. Germline lookup yields CDR1 SGHRS and CDR2 YFSETQ. The CDR3 loop reads CASSLTSTGVYGYTF. The CDR3 region has the DNA TGCGCCAGCAGCTTGACGAGTACAGGGGTGTATGGCTACACCTTC.

The V and J genes are TRBV9 and TRBJ2-2, with 7 bases matching TRBD2. Germline assignment: CDR1 SGDLS and CDR2 YYNGEE. This CDR3 spans 16 amino acids. V dropped 0 bases and J dropped 7; count of bases not matched to a gene: 9. Here the CDR3 DNA reads TGTGCCAGCAGCGTAGAGTGGGGGAGCGGGGTCGGGGAGCTGTTTTTT. It is translated as CASSVEWGSGVGELFF.

J is TRBJ2-2 and V is TRBV5-1; perhaps TRBD1 as D (6 bases). Trimming stripped 4 bases from V and 1 base from J, with 14 bases between. The CDR3 is 16 amino acids. Per germline, CDR1 SGHRS and CDR2 YFSETQ. In nucleotides, the CDR3 is TGCGCCAGCAGCGCGTACAGGGTTGAGAACACCGGGGAGCTGTTTTTT. Translation gives CASSAYRVENTGELFF.

The sample holds one count of this clone. V and J are TRBV6-6 and TRBJ1-4; D is unclear. V shed 5 bases and J shed 3 bases, with 13 bases lying between them. The CDR3 extends over 15 amino acids. Germline CDR1 reads MNHNY; CDR2 reads SVGAGI (reference sequence). Here the CDR3 reads CASSQRFSPNEKLFF. The CDR3 DNA sequence: TGTGCCAGCAGTCAGAGGTTCAGCCCTAATGAAAAACTGTTTTTT.

The chain combines TRBV11-3 with TRBJ2-1; TRBD2 might be the D (7 bases). V lost 4 bases to trimming and J lost 8 bases, with 18 bases between them. Germline V CDR1 and CDR2: SGHNT, YENEEA. The CDR3 is 15 residues long. The CDR3 is CASSYRVGGAYEQFF. In nucleotides, the CDR3 is TGTGCCAGCAGCTATCGGGTAGGGGGGGCATATGAGCAGTTCTTC.

This clone was observed a handful of times. J is TRBJ1-4 and V is TRBV28; 8 nucleotides agree with TRBD1. This CDR3 region has 15 residues. Germline values: CDR1 MDHEN, CDR2 SYDVKM. With V trimmed by 6 bases and J by 5 bases, 8 bases remained unmatched. As DNA, the CDR3 is TGTGCCAGCAGCTCTACAGGGGGGTCGAATGAAAAACTGTTTTTT. This sequence encodes CASSSTGGSNEKLFF.

A remark on this clone: A read error is likely, as this CDR3 ends without the conserved phenylalanine or tryptophan. The genes are TRBV29-1 and TRBJ1-1; no definite D call. Germline V gene data show CDR1 as SQVTM and CDR2 as ANQGSEA. This CDR3 has 12 amino acids. Trimming left V 4 bases short and J 3 bases short, with 9 bases between. The CDR3 nucleotides are TGCAGCGTTGGATCCGGGGACACTGAAGCTTTCCTT. Its protein is CSVGSGDTEAFL.

J is TRBJ2-5 and V is TRBV28, with D possibly matching TRBD2 (6 bases). Germline-derived CDR1 and CDR2 are MDHEN and SYDVKM. V lost 7 bases and J 5 bases, leaving 11 bases between the germline ends. CDR3 length equals 12 residues. This CDR3 is CASNESGETQYF. The CDR3 bases are TGTGCCAGCAACGAGAGCGGGGAGACCCAGTACTTC.

The chain combines TRBV5-1 with TRBJ1-4; 9 positions match TRBD1. This CDR3 has 14 amino acids. Looked up from germline, CDR1 is SGHRS and CDR2 is YFSETQ. After removal of 4 bases from V and 7 bases from J, the junction contained 5 bases not matched to a gene. The DNA of the CDR3 is TGCGCCAGCAGCCTACAGGGGGCTAGTGAAAAACTGTTTTTT. Translation: CASSLQGASEKLFF.

This rearrangement joins TRBV7-2 to TRBJ2-1; D is undetermined. CDR1 SGHTA and CDR2 FQGNSA come from the germline V gene. The CDR3 has 14 residues. V dropped 3 bases and J dropped 6 bases, with 12 bases sitting between them. This CDR3 is CASSFWVSSNEQFF. The CDR3, as DNA: TGTGCCAGCAGCTTCTGGGTTAGCAGCAATGAGCAGTTCTTC.

The V and J genes are TRBV5-4 and TRBJ2-2; 10 bases line up with TRBD2. After removal of 1 base from V and 5 bases from J, the junction contained 5 bases not matched to a gene. Germline CDR1 and CDR2: SGHNT and YYREEE (reference sequence). The CDR3 runs 16 residues. CDR3 region: CASSLPSGRATGELFF. DNA for the CDR3: TGTGCCAGCAGCTTGCCAAGCGGGAGGGCGACCGGGGAGCTGTTTTTT. The full variable domain, its missing parts supplied by reference TRBV5-4 and TRBJ2-2, is ETGVTQSPTHLIKTRGQQVTLRCSSQSGHNTVSWYQQALGQGPQFIFQYYREEENGRGNFPPRFSGLQFPNYSSELNVNALELDDSALYLCASSLPSGRATGELFFGEGSRLTVL.

This chain connects TRBV5-6 to TRBJ1-1, with 10 bases lining up with TRBD1. Germline V lookup: CDR1 SGHDT, CDR2 YYEEEE. This CDR3 is 16 amino acids long. After removal of 5 bases from V and 2 bases from J, the junction contained 9 bases not matched to a gene. The DNA for the CDR3 is TGTGCCAGCAGGTCCGGGACAGGGGTCGTTAACACTGAAGCTTTCTTT. This codes for CASRSGTGVVNTEAFF.

This clone appeared a single time. At one boundary the junction diverges from the germline segment, which might be a read error. The genes are TRBV7-9 and TRBJ1-4; D gene ambiguous. CDR1 and CDR2 from the germline V gene are SEHNR and FQNEAQ (reference sequence). The CDR3 spans 13 residues. The CDR3 is CASSLAGGEKLFF. In DNA, the CDR3 is TGTGCCAGCAGCCTAGCGGGAGGTGAAAAACTGTTTTTT.

The chain combines TRBV7-2 with TRBJ2-1; possible D gene TRBD2, 5 bases. Trimming took 2 bases from V and 10 from J, leaving 21 bases between them. This CDR3 is built from 16 residues. CDR1 SGHTA and CDR2 FQGNSA come from the germline V gene. CDR3 sequence (DNA): TGTGCCAGCAGCTTACTTCAAGGCCTCGGTTGGGAGGAGCAGTTCTTC. Translated, it gives CASSLLQGLGWEEQFF.

The chain couples TRBV10-3 to TRBJ1-6, with 8 bases aligning to TRBD1. The CDR3 has 16 residues. V dropped 10 bases and J dropped 1; count of bases not matched to a gene: 9. Looked up from germline, CDR1 is ENHRY and CDR2 is SYGVKD. The CDR3 coding sequence is TGTGCCACGGGAGCCGGACAGGGTTCCTATAATTCACCCCTCCACTTT. Its protein is CATGAGQGSYNSPLHF.

V usage is TRBV4-3 and J usage is TRBJ1-5, with D uncertain. This CDR3 spans 14 amino acids. Germline V lookup: CDR1 LGHNA, CDR2 YSLEER. V was clipped by 1 base and J by 6 bases, with 10 bases between them. This CDR3 reads CASSQVNGGQPQHF. In nucleotides, the CDR3 is TGCGCCAGCAGCCAAGTGAATGGCGGTCAGCCCCAGCATTTT.

This clone was seen a few times. The V call is TRBV12-5, the J call TRBJ2-2; TRBD2 agrees at 8 bases. Germline V gives CDR1 LGHNT, CDR2 FRNRAP. The CDR3 is 16 amino acids. The V segment lost 3 bases and the J segment 7 bases; nucleotides outside the gene matches: 10. The CDR3 here is CASGFLGRADGGELFF. In nucleotides, the CDR3 is TGTGCTAGTGGTTTCCTCGGGAGGGCCGACGGCGGGGAGCTGTTTTTT.

This clone was detected a few times. The J gene is TRBJ1-5, the V gene TRBV2; D gene unclear. V lost 4 bases, J lost 5 bases, and 12 bases lay in between. Per germline, CDR1 SNHLY and CDR2 FYNNEI. The CDR3 sequence is 14 residues long. The CDR3 loop is CASSVSTSDQPQHF. The DNA of the CDR3 is TGTGCCAGCAGTGTTAGCACGTCCGATCAGCCCCAGCATTTT.